Sequencing of this T cell receptor (beta chain) was carried out in a study of blood T cell repertoires in COVID-19. At the level of the study: The cDNA or gDNA used as material had been derived from T cells, B-cell-depleted T cells, or PBMCs.

Here immunoSEQ multiplex PCR was the method, and the copy in TCRdb shows in-frame clones only, minus some. Altogether 160,000 or so clones are present, roughly 90% being singletons, with the ten largest covering roughly 4%. This clone was found once. The specimen sequenced was peripheral blood. The TCR comes from a woman in her 70s with acute or convalescent COVID-19.

The CDR3 loop is CASPGQDNEQFF. CDR3 bases: TGTGCCAGCCCGGGACAGGACAATGAGCAGTTCTTC. This chain joins TRBV21-1 and TRBJ2-1; the D call of TRBD1 is as the table states it, not checked on the DNA. TRBV21-1 is marked as a pseudogene. The CDR3 is 12 residues long.